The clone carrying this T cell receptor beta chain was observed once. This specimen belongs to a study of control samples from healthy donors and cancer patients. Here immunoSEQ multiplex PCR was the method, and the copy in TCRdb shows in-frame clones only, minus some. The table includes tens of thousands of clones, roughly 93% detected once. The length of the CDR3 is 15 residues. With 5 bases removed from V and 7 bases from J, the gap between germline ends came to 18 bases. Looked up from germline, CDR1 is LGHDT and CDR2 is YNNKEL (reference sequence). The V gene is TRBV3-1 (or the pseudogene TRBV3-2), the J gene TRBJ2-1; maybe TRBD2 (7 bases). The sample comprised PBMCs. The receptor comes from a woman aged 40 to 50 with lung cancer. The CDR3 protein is CASSIARGGENEQFF. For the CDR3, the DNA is TGTGCCAGCAGCATCGCTCGAGGGGGGGAGAATGAGCAGTTCTTC.